This T cell receptor beta chain was retrieved from a study of T cells after yellow fever vaccination. CDR1 and CDR2 (germline): SGHTA, FQGTGA. Unmatched junction bases numbered 7, after V lost 1 base and J lost 7 bases. The CDR3 has 15 amino acids. This clonotype was counted at least ten times. Its antigen is currently unknown. Whole-study results and caveats: Post-booster repertoires again held most primary-vaccination clones (just under 97% CD4, over 80% CD8). Peak timing came faster in the weaker secondary response, day 5 versus 15. The CD4 compartment and the CD8 compartment contained a small share of clonotypes in common.

TCRdb re-called the 5' RACE reads with MiXCR, one entry per CDR3 protein. The sample has approximately 74,000 distinct CDR3 sequences, 5.9% seen once; the top ten hold less than 2.5%. The starting material was CD4+ T cells sorted from PBMCs, obtained roughly 14 days after the first yellow fever vaccination. This TCR derives from a man aged 18 to 35 who received the YFV17D yellow fever vaccine. The chain uses TRBV7-3 and TRBJ2-1; the match to TRBD2 covers 7 bases. The DNA of the CDR3 is TGTGCCAGCAGCTTAATACCCGCGGGGGTGAATGAGCAGTTCTTC. This codes for CASSLIPAGVNEQFF.